Listed below are T cell receptor beta chains from one sample, sequenced in a study of identical twins. Each CDR3 protein is one row after TCRdb ran MiXCR on the 5' RACE reads. The sample contains approximately 680,000 distinct CDR3 sequences, roughly 6.6% of which appear only once. The same specimen was also included in a second study, on yellow fever vaccine responses in identical twins.

Input material: PBMCs. The origin of the receptors is a woman under 30 in good health. Each CDR3 is given with its conserved first and last residue. A D gene is named only where the DNA matches it firmly. Not all rows give a size; the values are once, few, many and, for expanded clones, a class.

d_gene,abundance,len,v_gene,j_gene,CDR3nt,CDR3aa
.,many,17,TRBV29-1,TRBJ2-5,TGCAGCGTTGATCGTGGCTTACTTCAGGACCCCAGAGAGACCCAGTACTTC,CSVDRGLLQDPRETQYF
TRBD2,.,16,TRBV7-6,TRBJ2-1,TGTGCCAGCAGCAAAGCGGGAGGCGGCTCCTACAATGAGCAGTTCTTC,CASSKAGGGSYNEQFF
.,.,14,TRBV18,TRBJ2-1,TGTGCCAGCTCACCACCTGTCAAGTACAATGAGCAGTTCTTC,CASSPPVKYNEQFF
TRBD1,.,13,TRBV7-6,TRBJ1-1,TGTGCCAGCAGCCAGGGGGCGGACACTGAAGCTTTCTTT,CASSQGADTEAFF
.,few,12,TRBV29-1,TRBJ2-1,TGCAGCGTCTCGGGACTCTACAATGAGCAGTTCTTC,CSVSGLYNEQFF
TRBD1,.,17,TRBV7-6,TRBJ2-6,TGTGCCAGCAGCTTAGCCCGCACAGGGGCTGGGGCCAACGTCCTGACTTTC,CASSLARTGAGANVLTF
TRBD1,many,16,TRBV28,TRBJ2-7,TGTGCCAGCAGTCGCCGGGACAGGTTGAGCTCCTACGAGCAGTACTTC,CASSRRDRLSSYEQYF
TRBD1,few,16,TRBV13,TRBJ2-3,TGTGCCAGCAGCTTCCAGGGGGCGAGGGTCACAGATACGCAGTATTTT,CASSFQGARVTDTQYF
.,few,13,TRBV5-1,TRBJ2-5,TGCGCCAGCTCAGGCCGGGACCAAGAGACCCAGTACTTC,CASSGRDQETQYF
TRBD1,.,16,TRBV9,TRBJ1-4,TGTGCCAGCAGCACAGCCACGGACAGGGGAGGTGAAAAACTGTTTTTT,CASSTATDRGGEKLFF
TRBD1,.,15,TRBV7-8,TRBJ2-4,TGTGCCAGCAGCTGGGGACAGGGATCCAAAAACATTCAGTACTTC,CASSWGQGSKNIQYF
TRBD2,many,17,TRBV29-1,TRBJ2-1,TGCAGCGTTGAAGGAGAAATTAGCGGGGGAACCTACAATGAGCAGTTCTTC,CSVEGEISGGTYNEQFF
TRBD2,many,15,TRBV5-1,TRBJ2-1,TGCGCCAGCAGCCCCACTAGCGGGGCTGGCAATGAGCAGTTCTTC,CASSPTSGAGNEQFF
TRBD2,.,17,TRBV6-5,TRBJ2-1,TGTGCCAGCAGTTACGAGGGACTAGCGGGGACTTTCAATGAGCAGTTCTTC,CASSYEGLAGTFNEQFF
.,many,13,TRBV4-1,TRBJ2-2,TGCGCCAGCAGGGCAGGGACCACCGGGGAGCTGTTTTTT,CASRAGTTGELFF
TRBD2,.,16,TRBV6-1,TRBJ2-7,TGTGCCAGCAGTCAACACCTCGTAGCGGGGACCTACGAGCAGTACTTC,CASSQHLVAGTYEQYF
.,.,8,TRBV15,TRBJ1-2,TGTGCCACCTCTGGCTACACCTTC,CATSGYTF
.,many,15,TRBV9,TRBJ2-1,TGTGCCAGCAGCGCCCCCGGGACACAAACGAATGAGCAGTTCTTC,CASSAPGTQTNEQFF
.,.,14,TRBV11-2,TRBJ2-6,TGTGCCAGCAGCTCGGACGGCTGGGCCAACGTCCTGACTTTC,CASSSDGWANVLTF
TRBD1,few,13,TRBV3-1,TRBJ2-1,TGTGCCAGCAGCCAAGGGACAGGGGGCTCGGGGTTCTTC,CASSQGTGGSGFF
TRBD2,.,18,TRBV20-1,TRBJ2-2,TGCAGTGCTAGAGAGGCGCGGATGAGCGGGAGAGGCACCGGGGAGCTGTTTTTT,CSAREARMSGRGTGELFF
TRBD2,few,13,TRBV28,TRBJ2-7,TGTGCCAGCATCCTAGCGGGAGGTTACGAGCAGTACTTC,CASILAGGYEQYF
TRBD2,.,14,TRBV29-1,TRBJ2-1,TGCAGCGTTGAGTTGACTAGCGGTGACAATGAGCAGTTCTTC,CSVELTSGDNEQFF
.,.,13,TRBV6-1,TRBJ2-5,TGTGCCAGCCACCCGCGACAGCGAGAGACCCAGTACTTC,CASHPRQRETQYF
.,.,13,TRBV6-2/TRBV6-3,TRBJ2-7,TGTGCCAGCAGCCGGGGCGGACGGTACGAGCAGTACTTC,CASSRGGRYEQYF
TRBD1,.,13,TRBV29-1,TRBJ1-6,TGCAGCGTTGGAGACAGGGTTGGTTCACCCCTCCACTTT,CSVGDRVGSPLHF
.,.,12,TRBV29-1,TRBJ2-2,TGCAGCGTTGCATCAGGATCCGGGGAGCTGTTTTTT,CSVASGSGELFF
.,few,14,TRBV18,TRBJ2-5,TGTGCCAGCTCACCACCAATCCACCAAGAGACCCAGTACTTC,CASSPPIHQETQYF
TRBD2,once,17,TRBV3-1,TRBJ2-2,TGTACCTGCTGTTTACCCCGGACTAGCGCGAACACCGGGGAGCTGTTTTTT,CTCCLPRTSANTGELFF
.,.,15,TRBV7-8,TRBJ2-3,TGTGCCAGCAGCCCAGGAGGAGGGGGCGTAGATACGCAGTATTTT,CASSPGGGGVDTQYF
.,few,14,TRBV7-8,TRBJ2-3,TGTGCCAGCAGCCCCCGGGCCGTTGTAGATACGCAGTATTTT,CASSPRAVVDTQYF
TRBD2,many,15,TRBV12-3/TRBV12-4,TRBJ2-7,TGTGCCAGCAGTTTTGTCGACAGCGGGAGTTACGAGCAGTACTTC,CASSFVDSGSYEQYF
TRBD1,.,15,TRBV28,TRBJ2-5,TGTGCCAGCAGTTGGGGACAGCTGGATCAAGAGACCCAGTACTTC,CASSWGQLDQETQYF
TRBD1,few,13,TRBV12-3/TRBV12-4,TRBJ2-7,TGTGCCAGCAAGCCGGGACAGGGCTACGAGCAGTACTTC,CASKPGQGYEQYF
.,many,13,TRBV2,TRBJ2-5,TGTGCCAGCAGTATAAGGGGACAAGAGACCCAGTACTTC,CASSIRGQETQYF
TRBD2,few,15,TRBV24-1,TRBJ2-3,TGTGCCACCAGTGATTACGGGACTACCACAGATACGCAGTATTTT,CATSDYGTTTDTQYF
TRBD2,few,19,TRBV7-8,TRBJ2-3,TGTGCCAGCAGCTTATTATCACTAGCGGGGGGACTAAGCACAGATACGCAGTATTTT,CASSLLSLAGGLSTDTQYF
.,few,13,TRBV7-9,TRBJ1-2,TGTGCCACCGAGCAGGAATCTAACTATGGCTACACCTTC,CATEQESNYGYTF
.,many,14,TRBV10-3,TRBJ1-1,TGTGCCATCAGTGAGGGGGTCCGGAACACTGAAGCTTTCTTT,CAISEGVRNTEAFF
TRBD2,many,15,TRBV9,TRBJ2-1,TGTGCCAGCAGCGGCGGACTAGCGGGAGGTAGTGAGCAGTTCTTC,CASSGGLAGGSEQFF
.,.,12,TRBV5-1,TRBJ2-2,TGCGCCAGCAGCTCCTGGATCGGGGAGCTGTTTTTT,CASSSWIGELFF
TRBD1,few,15,TRBV5-1,TRBJ2-5,TGCGCCAGCAGCCCTACCCGACAGGGGCGAGAGACCCAGTACTTC,CASSPTRQGRETQYF
.,many,15,TRBV5-8,TRBJ2-3,TGTGCCAGCAGCTTGGTGGGCCAGAATAACCCTAGGCAGTATTTT,CASSLVGQNNPRQYF
TRBD1,many,15,TRBV5-1,TRBJ2-7,TGCGCCAGCAGCTCGAAGGGGGCTAGGTCCTACGAGCAGTACTTC,CASSSKGARSYEQYF
TRBD2,few,15,TRBV5-1,TRBJ2-2,TGCGCCAGCAGCAAATCCGGGAGGCCATCCGGGGAGCTGTTTTTT,CASSKSGRPSGELFF
.,many,14,TRBV5-1,TRBJ1-1,TGCGCCAGCAGCTTGGCAAACGTCCCTGATGGAGCTTTCTTT,CASSLANVPDGAFF
TRBD2,.,16,TRBV20-1,TRBJ2-1,TGCAGTGCTAGTGCCGGGACTAGCGGAGCCTACAATGAGCAGTTCTTC,CSASAGTSGAYNEQFF
.,.,14,TRBV2,TRBJ2-5,TGTGCCAGCAGTGAAGCGCGGATGGGGGTGACCCAGTACTTC,CASSEARMGVTQYF
TRBD2,few,15,TRBV27,TRBJ2-3,TGTGCCAGCAGTTCAGCCCCTAGCGGGACAGATACGCAGTATTTT,CASSSAPSGTDTQYF